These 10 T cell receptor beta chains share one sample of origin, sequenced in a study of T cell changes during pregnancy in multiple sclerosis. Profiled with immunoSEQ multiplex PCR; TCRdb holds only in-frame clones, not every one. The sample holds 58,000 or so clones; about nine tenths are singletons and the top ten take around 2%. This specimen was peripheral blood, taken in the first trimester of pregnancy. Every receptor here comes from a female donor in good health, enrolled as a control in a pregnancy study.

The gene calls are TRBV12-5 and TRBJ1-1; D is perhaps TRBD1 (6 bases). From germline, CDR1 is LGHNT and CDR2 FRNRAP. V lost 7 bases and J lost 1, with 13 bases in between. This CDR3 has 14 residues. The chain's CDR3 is CASATGTPNTEAFF. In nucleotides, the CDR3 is TGTGCTAGTGCTACCGGGACACCGAACACTGAAGCTTTCTTT. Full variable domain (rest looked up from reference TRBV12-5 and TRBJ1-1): DARVTQTPRHKVTEMGQEVTMRCQPILGHNTVFWYRQTMMQGLELLAYFRNRAPLDDSGMPKDRFSAEMPDATLATLKIQPSEPRDSAVYFCASATGTPNTEAFFGQGTRLTVV.

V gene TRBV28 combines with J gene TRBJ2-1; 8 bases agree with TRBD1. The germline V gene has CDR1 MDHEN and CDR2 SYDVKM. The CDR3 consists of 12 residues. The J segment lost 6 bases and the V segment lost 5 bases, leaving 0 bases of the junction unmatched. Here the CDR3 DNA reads TGTGCCAGCAGTGACAGGGGCAATGAGCAGTTCTTC. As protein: CASSDRGNEQFF.

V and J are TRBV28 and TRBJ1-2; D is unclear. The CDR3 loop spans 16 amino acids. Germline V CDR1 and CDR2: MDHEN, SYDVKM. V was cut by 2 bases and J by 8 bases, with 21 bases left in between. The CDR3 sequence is CASSLGFSGGSRGYTF. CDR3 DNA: TGTGCCAGCAGTTTAGGTTTTTCGGGAGGGTCTAGGGGCTACACCTTC.

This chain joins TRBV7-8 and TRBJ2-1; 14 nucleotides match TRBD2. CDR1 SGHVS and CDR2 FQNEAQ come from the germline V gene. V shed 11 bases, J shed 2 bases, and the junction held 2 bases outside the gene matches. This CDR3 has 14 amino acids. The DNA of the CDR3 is TGTGCCGGGACTAGCGGGAGCACCTACAATGAGCAGTTCTTC. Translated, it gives CAGTSGSTYNEQFF.

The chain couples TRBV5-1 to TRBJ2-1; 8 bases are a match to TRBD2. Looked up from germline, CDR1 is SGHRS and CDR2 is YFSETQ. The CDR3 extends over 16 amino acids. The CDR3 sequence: CASRDIMGSGTHEQFF. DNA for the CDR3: TGCGCGAGCCGTGATATTATGGGTAGCGGGACCCATGAGCAGTTCTTC.

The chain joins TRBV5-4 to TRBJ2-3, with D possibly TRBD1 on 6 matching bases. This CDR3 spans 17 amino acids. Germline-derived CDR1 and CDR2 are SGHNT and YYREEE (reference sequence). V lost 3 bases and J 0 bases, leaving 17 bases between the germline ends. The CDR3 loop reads CASSSNTQGPSTDTQYF. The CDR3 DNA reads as TGTGCCAGCAGCTCCAATACACAGGGACCGAGCACAGATACGCAGTATTTT.

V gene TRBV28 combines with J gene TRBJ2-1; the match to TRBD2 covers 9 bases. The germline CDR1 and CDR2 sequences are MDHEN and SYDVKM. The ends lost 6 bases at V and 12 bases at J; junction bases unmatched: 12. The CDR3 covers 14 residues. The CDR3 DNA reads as TGTGCCAGCAGCTTAGCGGGAGAGATTTCCGGGCAGTTCTTC. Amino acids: CASSLAGEISGQFF.

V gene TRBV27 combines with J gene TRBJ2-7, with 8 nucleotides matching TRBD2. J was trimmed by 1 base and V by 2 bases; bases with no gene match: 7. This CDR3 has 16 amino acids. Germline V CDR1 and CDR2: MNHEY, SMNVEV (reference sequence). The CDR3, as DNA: TGTGCCAGCAGTTTAGGTCCAGCGGGAGTTTCCTACGAGCAGTACTTC. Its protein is CASSLGPAGVSYEQYF.

CDR3: CAWSAQNYGYTF. DNA of the CDR3: TGTGCCTGGAGTGCCCAAAACTATGGCTACACCTTC. The chain joins TRBV30 to TRBJ1-2; D not resolved. CDR3 size: 12 residues. Between the trimmed V and J ends, which lost 1 base and 2 bases, there was a span of 5 bases. The germline CDR1 and CDR2 sequences are GTSNPN and SVGIG (reference sequence).

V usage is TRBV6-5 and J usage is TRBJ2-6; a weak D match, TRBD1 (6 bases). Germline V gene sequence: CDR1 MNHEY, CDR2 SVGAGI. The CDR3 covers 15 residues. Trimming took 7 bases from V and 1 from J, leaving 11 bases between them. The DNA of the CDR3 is TGTGCCAGCAAACAGGGTTCTTCTGGGGCCAACGTCCTGACTTTC. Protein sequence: CASKQGSSGANVLTF.